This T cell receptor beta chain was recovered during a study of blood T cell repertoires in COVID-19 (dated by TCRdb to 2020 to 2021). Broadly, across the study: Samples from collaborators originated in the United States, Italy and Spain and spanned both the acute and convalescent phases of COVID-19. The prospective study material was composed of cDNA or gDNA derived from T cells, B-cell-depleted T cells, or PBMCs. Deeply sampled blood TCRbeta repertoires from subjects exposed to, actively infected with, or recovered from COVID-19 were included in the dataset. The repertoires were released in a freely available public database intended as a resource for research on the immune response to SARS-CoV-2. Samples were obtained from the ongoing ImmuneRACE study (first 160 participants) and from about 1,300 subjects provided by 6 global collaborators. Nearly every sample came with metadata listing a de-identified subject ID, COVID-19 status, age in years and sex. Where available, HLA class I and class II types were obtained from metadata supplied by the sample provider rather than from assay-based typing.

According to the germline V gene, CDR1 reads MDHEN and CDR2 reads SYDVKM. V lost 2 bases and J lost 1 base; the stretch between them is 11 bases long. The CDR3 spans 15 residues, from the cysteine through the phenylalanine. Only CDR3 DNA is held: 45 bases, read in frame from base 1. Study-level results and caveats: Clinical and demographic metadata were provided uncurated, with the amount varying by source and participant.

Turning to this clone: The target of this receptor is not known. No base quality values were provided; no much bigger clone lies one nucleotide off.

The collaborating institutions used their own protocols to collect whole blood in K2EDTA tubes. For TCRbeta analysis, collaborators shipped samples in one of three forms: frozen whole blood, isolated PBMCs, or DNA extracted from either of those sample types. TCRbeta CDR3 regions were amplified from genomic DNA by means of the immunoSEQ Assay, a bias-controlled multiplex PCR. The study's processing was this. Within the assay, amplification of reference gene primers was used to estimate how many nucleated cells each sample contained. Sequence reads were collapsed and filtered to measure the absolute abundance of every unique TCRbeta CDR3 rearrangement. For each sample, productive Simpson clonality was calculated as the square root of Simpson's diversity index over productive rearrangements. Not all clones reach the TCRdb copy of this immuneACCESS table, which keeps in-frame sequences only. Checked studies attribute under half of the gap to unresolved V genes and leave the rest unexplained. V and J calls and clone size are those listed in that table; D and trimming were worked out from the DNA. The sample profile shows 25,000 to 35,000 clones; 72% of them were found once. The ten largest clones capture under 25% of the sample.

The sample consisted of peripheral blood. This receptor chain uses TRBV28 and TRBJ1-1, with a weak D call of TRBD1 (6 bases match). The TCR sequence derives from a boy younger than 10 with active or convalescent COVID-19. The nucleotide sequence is TGTGCCAGCAGTTTACCCAGGGGCGGGAACACTGAAGCTTTCTTT. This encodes CASSLPRGGNTEAFF.